The clone carrying this TCR beta chain has a handful of counts. The antigen is unknown. The data derive from a study of blood T cells in healthy people across ages. The wider study: For every two T cells, template switching captured about one barcoded beta molecule. Notes on the study in general: Donors of long life had a larger count of naive CD4+ cells and greater diversity than aged donors. Roughly linear declines in TCR beta diversity per million T cells occurred with age.

With a J-beta primer mix and a sample-barcoded 5' primer, a second PCR ran about 7 to 11 cycles. A template-switch adaptor that had 12 random nucleotides put a tag on each cDNA molecule. Each CDR3 protein is one row after TCRdb ran MiXCR on the 5' RACE reads. The sample gives some 1.6 million distinct CDR3 sequences, about 32% of which show up once; about 11% is in the top ten. With 4 bases clipped from V and 5 bases from J, the junction kept 7 bases outside the gene matches. Per the germline V gene, CDR1 is SGDLS and CDR2 is YYNGEE. CDR3 length: 15 residues. J is TRBJ2-1 and V is TRBV9, with 9 bases lining up with TRBD2. The receptor comes from a woman in her thirties in good health. Sample: blood. The DNA of the CDR3 is TGTGCCAGCAGCTCTACTAGCGGGTCCAACAATGAGCAGTTCTTC. As protein: CASSSTSGSNNEQFF.